What follows is one T cell receptor beta chain and its context. V was clipped by 3 bases and J by 5 bases; unmatched bases: 8. Germline V lookup: CDR1 SGDLS, CDR2 YYNGEE. The CDR3 is made up of 15 amino acids. These data come from a study of blood T cell repertoires in COVID-19. Measured with immunoSEQ multiplex PCR; TCRdb has only the in-frame clones, and not every one. Of about 500,000 clones in the sample, about 89% were seen once. The sample comprised peripheral blood. This receptor was identified in a woman in her forties or fifties with COVID-19, enrolled during active disease. This chain connects TRBV9 to TRBJ2-1; 7 bases match TRBD1. For the CDR3, the DNA is TGTGCCAGCAGCGGCCGACAGGGCACTCACAATGAGCAGTTCTTC. This codes for CASSGRQGTHNEQFF.